The present T cell receptor (beta chain) was sequenced within a study of CD8 T cells in ankylosing spondylitis. Each CDR3 protein is one row after TCRdb ran MiXCR on the 5' RACE reads. The repertoire holds 670,000 or so distinct CDR3 sequences, with under 20% as singletons. Only one count was recorded for this clonotype. The antigen is unknown. Study results and limitations: About 8 highly homologous variants formed a TCR beta motif that appeared characteristic of ankylosing spondylitis blood.

The source of this sequence is a male donor with ankylosing spondylitis. The sequencing sample was made of blood, either unsorted or a sorted T cell fraction (not recorded which).

The CDR3 protein is CATSRDLLSLADEQFF. In DNA, the CDR3 is TGTGCCACCAGCAGAGATCTTCTGAGCTTAGCCGATGAGCAGTTCTTC. The chain links TRBV15 to TRBJ2-1; D is unclear. CDR3 length equals 16 residues. The V end lost 0 bases, the J end lost 8 bases, and 17 bases lay between the germline ends. From germline, CDR1 is LNHNV and CDR2 YYDKDF (reference sequence).